This T cell receptor (beta chain) appears in the sequencing data of a study of T cell repertoires in cytomegalovirus infection. Via MiXCR, TCRdb re-called the reads, giving one row per CDR3 protein. The repertoire holds around 280,000 distinct CDR3 sequences, with around 13% as singletons. Sequenced input: PBMCs. The receptor's source is a human donor in good health (CMV status not recorded). Some clones in this sample may be carry-over from other donors' samples.

The CDR3 is CASSLETGGAYEQFF. CDR3 DNA: TGTGCCAGCAGCTTAGAAACAGGGGGCGCCTATGAGCAGTTCTTC. This chain connects TRBV7-6 to TRBJ2-1; 9 positions match TRBD1. The V and J ends lost 1 base and 8 bases, in that order; junction bases with no gene match: 6. CDR3 length: 15 amino acids. Germline V CDR1 and CDR2: SGHVS, FNYEAQ.